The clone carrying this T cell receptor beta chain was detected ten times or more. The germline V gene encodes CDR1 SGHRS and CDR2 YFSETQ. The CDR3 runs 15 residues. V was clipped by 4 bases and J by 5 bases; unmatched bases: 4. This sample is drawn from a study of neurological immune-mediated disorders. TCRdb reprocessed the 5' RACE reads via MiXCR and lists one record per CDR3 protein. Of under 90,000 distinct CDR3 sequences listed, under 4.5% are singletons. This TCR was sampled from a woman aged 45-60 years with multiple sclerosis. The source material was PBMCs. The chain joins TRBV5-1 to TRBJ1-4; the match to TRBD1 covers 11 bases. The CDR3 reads CASSPGQGGNEKLFF. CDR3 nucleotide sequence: TGCGCCAGCAGCCCGGGACAGGGGGGGAATGAAAAACTGTTTTTT.